The entry below gives a single TCR beta chain sequence along with its context. Treg sorting used a CD4+CD25+CD127-/low gate. After constant-region reverse-primer amplification, full-length variable regions underwent semi-nested PCR with Nested Universal Primer A. Via MiXCR, TCRdb re-called the 5' RACE reads, giving one row per CDR3 protein. The sample has around 44,000 distinct CDR3 sequences; 22% are singletons. V was pared by 6 bases and J by 6 bases, with 14 bases between. The CDR3 has 13 amino acids. In germline, CDR1 is SEHNR, CDR2 FQNEAQ (reference sequence). The V call is TRBV7-9, the J call TRBJ1-2, with D possibly matching TRBD1 (6 bases). This sequence was found in a female donor with breast cancer. Sequencing input: Tregs sorted from blood. As DNA, the CDR3 is TGTGCCAGCAGATCAACAGGGAGTGATGGCTACACCTTC. Its translation is CASRSTGSDGYTF.